Listed below are T cell receptor beta chains from one sample, sequenced in a study of T cells in Graves' hyperthyroidism and ophthalmopathy. TCRdb fed the multiplex PCR reads into MiXCR, producing one record per CDR3 protein. The profile shows about 640,000 distinct CDR3 sequences, less than 25% of them singletons. The sample consisted of blood. Every receptor here comes from a man aged 25 to 40 with Graves' ophthalmopathy. The CDR3 runs from the conserved cysteine through the conserved F or W. The D gene is left open where the match is weak. Only part of the rows carry a size: once, few, many, or a class if the clone is expanded.

TRBV7-2	TRBJ2-3	.	TRBD1	CASSLRQGITDTQYF	TGTGCCAGCAGCCTCAGACAGGGCATCACAGATACGCAGTATTTT
TRBV7-2	TRBJ2-5	many	TRBD2	CASSPIAGVPQETQYF	TGTGCCAGCAGCCCAATAGCGGGAGTACCCCAAGAGACCCAGTACTTC
TRBV6-1	TRBJ2-2	.	.	CASIKEANTGELFF	TGTGCCAGCATCAAGGAGGCGAACACCGGGGAGCTGTTTTTT
TRBV28	TRBJ1-3	many	TRBD1	CASSPGGRHPSGNTIYF	TGTGCCAGCAGCCCAGGGGGACGGCACCCGTCTGGAAACACCATATATTTT
TRBV20-1	TRBJ2-1	.	.	CSARDRQGTHQSGEQFF	TGCAGTGCTAGAGATCGGCAGGGTACCCATCAATCGGGTGAGCAGTTCTTC
TRBV7-8	TRBJ2-7	.	TRBD2	CASSLIGTSGAYEQYF	TGTGCCAGCAGCTTAATTGGGACTAGCGGAGCCTACGAGCAGTACTTC
TRBV20-1	TRBJ2-7	few	TRBD2	CSIAGTVGYEQYF	TGCAGTATAGCGGGAACCGTGGGATACGAGCAGTACTTC
TRBV2	TRBJ2-3	many	.	CASSEEQGAGNTQYF	TGTGCCAGCAGTGAGGAGCAAGGGGCAGGGAATACGCAGTATTTT
TRBV13	TRBJ2-1	few	.	CASSRSGTEQFF	TGTGCCAGCAGCCGATCCGGGACTGAGCAGTTCTTC
TRBV20-1	TRBJ1-4	many	.	CSARDLRGQNEKLFF	TGCAGTGCTAGAGATCTCCGGGGGCAAAATGAAAAACTGTTTTTT
TRBV7-9	TRBJ2-1	few	TRBD2	CASSLGPAGGLGEQFF	TGTGCCAGCAGCTTAGGCCCCGCGGGAGGACTAGGTGAGCAGTTCTTC
TRBV5-1	TRBJ1-2	many	.	CASSSSGTIAGYTF	TGCGCCAGCAGCTCCTCCGGGACCATCGCGGGCTACACCTTC
TRBV20-1	TRBJ2-1	many	TRBD2	CSARLAETYNEQFF	TGCAGTGCTCGACTAGCGGAGACCTACAATGAGCAGTTCTTC
TRBV7-3	TRBJ2-2	.	.	CASSLNGNTGELFF	TGTGCCAGCAGCTTAAATGGGAACACCGGGGAGCTGTTTTTT
TRBV5-4	TRBJ1-1	few	.	CASNYQGRNTEAFF	TGTGCCAGCAACTACCAGGGGCGGAACACTGAAGCTTTCTTT
TRBV20-1	TRBJ1-4	few	.	CSARDRRDEKLFF	TGCAGTGCTAGAGATCGTAGGGACGAAAAACTGTTTTTT
TRBV6-2/TRBV6-3	TRBJ2-7	few	TRBD2	CASRDSGSSYEQYF	TGTGCCAGCAGGGATAGCGGGAGTAGCTACGAGCAGTACTTC
TRBV7-2	TRBJ2-2	.	.	CASSLSQENGELFF	TGTGCCAGCAGCTTAAGCCAGGAAAATGGGGAGCTGTTTTTT
TRBV7-9	TRBJ1-2	.	TRBD1	CASSAFTQGLDYGYAF	TGTGCCAGCAGCGCTTTTACACAGGGGCTGGACTATGGCTACGCCTTC
TRBV20-1	TRBJ1-6	many	TRBD1	CSAKQGADNSPLHF	TGCAGTGCTAAACAGGGGGCGGATAATTCACCCCTCCACTTT
TRBV20-1	TRBJ2-7	.	.	CSARAEGRDSYEQYF	TGCAGTGCGCGAGCGGAGGGTAGAGACTCCTACGAGCAGTACTTC
TRBV11-1	TRBJ2-5	many	.	CASSRTRDRRVGETQYF	TGTGCCAGCAGCCGGACGAGAGACAGGCGGGTTGGGGAGACCCAGTACTTC
TRBV10-1	TRBJ1-1	.	.	CASSESKTAEAFF	TGCGCCAGCAGTGAGTCGAAAACAGCTGAAGCTTTCTTT
TRBV28	TRBJ1-1	many	.	CASSFSGTNTEAFF	TGTGCCAGCAGTTTTTCAGGGACTAACACTGAAGCTTTCTTT
TRBV28	TRBJ1-5	many	.	CASSIGRSNQPQHF	TGTGCCAGCAGCATCGGACGGAGCAATCAGCCCCAGCATTTT
TRBV12-3/TRBV12-4	TRBJ2-5	few	.	CASSSGSIQETQYF	TGTGCCAGCAGCTCAGGGTCGATCCAAGAGACCCAGTACTTC
TRBV5-6	TRBJ2-1	many	TRBD1	CASSLGLQGYNEQFF	TGTGCCAGCAGCTTGGGGTTACAGGGGTACAATGAGCAGTTCTTC
TRBV6-6	TRBJ1-3	few	.	CASSYSMRQARNTIYF	TGTGCCAGCAGTTACTCGATGAGACAGGCTCGAAACACCATATATTTT
TRBV27	TRBJ2-3	.	.	CASSLSGLGWGGEDTQYF	TGTGCCAGCAGTTTAAGCGGGTTGGGGTGGGGCGGGGAAGATACGCAGTATTTT
TRBV30	TRBJ2-7	few	.	CAWAWTAGRLSYEQYF	TGTGCCTGGGCGTGGACAGCAGGTCGTCTCTCCTACGAGCAGTACTTC
TRBV30	TRBJ2-7	many	TRBD1	CAWDRGPYEQYF	TGTGCCTGGGACAGGGGGCCCTACGAGCAGTACTTC
TRBV6-1	TRBJ1-1	.	.	CASRITGYDTEAFF	TGTGCCAGCAGAATTACAGGGTATGACACTGAAGCTTTCTTT